These 27 T cell receptor beta chains were all obtained from the same sample, sequenced in a study of T cells in localized non-small cell lung cancer. Profiling relied on immunoSEQ multiplex PCR, and the TCRdb table lists in-frame clones only, not all of them. The sample lists some 64,000 clones; 85% to 90% were seen once. Source: peripheral blood, taken before any cancer treatment. The receptors come from a woman aged 40 to 75 with stage I lung adenocarcinoma.

The chain couples TRBV19 to TRBJ1-5; no firm D call. Per germline, CDR1 LNHDA and CDR2 SQIVND (reference sequence). The length of the CDR3 is 13 residues. Between the trimmed V and J ends, which lost 8 bases and 6 bases, there was a span of 14 bases. For the CDR3, the DNA is TGTGCCAGTCGCGACATCGTCGGTCAGCCCCAGCATTTT. This sequence encodes CASRDIVGQPQHF. Supplemented by reference TRBV19 and TRBJ1-5, the full variable domain reads DGGITQSPKYLFRKEGQNVTLSCEQNLNHDAMYWYRQDPGQGLRLIYYSQIVNDFQKGDIAEGYSVSREKKESFPLTVTSAQKNPTAFYLCASRDIVGQPQHFGDGTRLSIL.

A single count supports this clone. The rearrangement links TRBV5-5 to TRBJ1-2, with 8 positions matching TRBD1. Losses at the gene ends were 0 bases for V and 4 bases for J; bases not matched to a gene: 8. Germline lookup yields CDR1 SGHKS and CDR2 YYEKEE (reference sequence). CDR3 length: 16 residues. CDR3 sequence (DNA): TGTGCCAGCAGCTTGGCTTGGGACAGGCCCCTCTATGGCTACACCTTC. Its translation: CASSLAWDRPLYGYTF.

The chain joins TRBV5-6 to TRBJ2-1, with 8 positions matching TRBD2. The length of the CDR3 is 15 residues. V trimming: 4 bases; J trimming: 10 bases; junction bases outside the gene matches: 13. From germline, CDR1 is SGHDT and CDR2 YYEEEE. The CDR3 DNA is TGTGCCAGCAGCCCCGGCGGCGGGAGGAAAGTAGAGCAGTTCTTC. It encodes CASSPGGGRKVEQFF.

The chain recombines TRBV19 with TRBJ1-5; 7 nucleotides agree with TRBD1. Germline V gene sequence: CDR1 LNHDA, CDR2 SQIVND (reference sequence). This CDR3 has 16 residues. V shed 5 bases, J shed 4 bases, and the junction held 11 bases outside the gene matches. CDR3 sequence reads: CASSADRVGGNQPQHF. The CDR3 coding sequence is TGTGCCAGTAGTGCCGACAGGGTAGGTGGGAATCAGCCCCAGCATTTT.

The rearrangement uses TRBV4-1 and TRBJ1-2, with a possible D match to TRBD1 (6 bases). V lost 0 bases to trimming and J lost 0 bases, with 14 bases between them. Looked up from germline, CDR1 is MGHRA and CDR2 is YSYEKL. There are 17 residues in the CDR3. CDR3 sequence: CASSQELERTANYGYTF. CDR3 coding DNA: TGCGCCAGCAGCCAAGAACTGGAGAGGACAGCTAACTATGGCTACACCTTC.

The chain carries TRBV19 and TRBJ1-2; 10 nucleotides match TRBD1. Per the germline V gene, CDR1 is LNHDA and CDR2 is SQIVND (reference sequence). Losses at the gene ends were 5 bases for V and 4 bases for J; bases not matched to a gene: 10. The CDR3 has 16 amino acids. The CDR3 nucleotides read TGTGCCAGTAGTCCTACCCGGACAGGGGGGATCTATGGCTACACCTTC. Its protein is CASSPTRTGGIYGYTF.

The V and J genes are TRBV10-3 and TRBJ2-5, with D perhaps given as TRBD1 or TRBD2 (5 bases each). CDR3 length: 12 amino acids. V was pared by 5 bases and J by 4 bases, with 8 bases between. The germline V gene encodes CDR1 ENHRY and CDR2 SYGVKD. The CDR3 loop reads CAISPGRETQYF. CDR3 DNA sequence: TGTGCCATCAGTCCAGGGAGAGAGACCCAGTACTTC.

This rearrangement joins TRBV14 to TRBJ2-3; D may be TRBD1 (5 bases). CDR1 SGHDN and CDR2 FVKESK come from the germline V gene. This CDR3 has 13 residues. The germline V and J ends were trimmed by 4 bases and 5 bases, with 10 bases remaining between them. The CDR3 DNA sequence: TGTGCCAGCAGCCCCCACACAGGAGATACGCAGTATTTT. Amino acids: CASSPHTGDTQYF.

This clone showed up just a few times. The gene calls are TRBV19 and TRBJ1-5; tentatively, D is TRBD1 (6 bases). CDR3 length: 16 amino acids. V lost 4 bases and J lost 0, with 13 bases in between. Germline V gives CDR1 LNHDA, CDR2 SQIVND (reference sequence). CDR3 bases: TGTGCCAGTAGTACGGTGACAGGTTATAGCAATCAGCCCCAGCATTTT. Translating gives CASSTVTGYSNQPQHF.

The J gene is TRBJ2-3, the V gene TRBV6-6; D gene uncertain. V was pared by 2 bases and J by 1 base, with 10 bases between. Germline V gene data show CDR1 as MNHNY and CDR2 as SVGAGI (reference sequence). This CDR3 contains 15 residues. DNA of the CDR3: TGTGCCAGCAGTTACGGGGAAGGAGGCACAGATACGCAGTATTTT. This encodes CASSYGEGGTDTQYF.

The chain recombines TRBV5-4 with TRBJ1-6; 8 nucleotides agree with TRBD1. V was clipped by 4 bases and J by 8 bases; unmatched bases: 5. Germline-derived CDR1 and CDR2 are SGHNT and YYREEE (reference sequence). CDR3 length: 14 amino acids. For the CDR3, the DNA is TGTGCCAGCAGCCCGGACAGGGCTCATTCACCCCTCCACTTT. Its translation: CASSPDRAHSPLHF.

V is TRBV28 and J is TRBJ2-1; D gene uncertain. CDR1 is MDHEN and CDR2 is SYDVKM in the germline V gene. The germline V and J ends were trimmed by 3 bases and 6 bases, with 15 bases remaining between them. This CDR3 has 15 residues. CDR3 coding DNA: TGTGCCAGCAGTTTCTTGAAGGGTAGTGTCAATGAGCAGTTCTTC. It translates to CASSFLKGSVNEQFF.

The rearrangement uses TRBV6-5 and TRBJ2-7; 9 bases are a match to TRBD1. This CDR3 has 13 residues. After removal of 4 bases from V and 6 bases from J, the junction contained 4 bases not matched to a gene. Germline values: CDR1 MNHEY, CDR2 SVGAGI. In nucleotides, the CDR3 is TGTGCCAGCAGTTCGGACAGGGGAGGCGAGCAGTACTTC. It yields the protein CASSSDRGGEQYF.

This clone occurred once. The J gene is TRBJ2-7, the V gene TRBV6-1, with 9 bases lining up with TRBD1. The CDR3 consists of 14 residues. The J segment lost 2 bases and the V segment lost 6 bases, leaving 5 bases of the junction unmatched. Germline V gene data show CDR1 as MNHNS and CDR2 as SASEGT. The chain's CDR3 is CASRGGQGPYEQYF. The DNA of the CDR3 is TGTGCCAGCAGGGGGGGACAGGGCCCCTACGAGCAGTACTTC.

This sequence joins TRBV28 and TRBJ1-3; D is unclear. The CDR3 is made up of 13 amino acids. V dropped 10 bases and J dropped 0 bases, with 10 bases sitting between them. Germline CDR1 and CDR2: MDHEN and SYDVKM. The CDR3 DNA reads as TGTGCCACGAAGTCGAGCTCTGGAAACACCATATATTTT. This encodes CATKSSSGNTIYF.

The chain links TRBV6-1 to TRBJ1-4; D remains unclear. CDR1 and CDR2 (germline): MNHNS, SASEGT. Deletions cut 8 bases from V and 14 bases from J, with 15 bases between. The CDR3 loop spans 11 amino acids. CDR3 coding DNA: TGTGCCAGCTGGGGTGACCCTTTGCTGTTTTTT. It translates to CASWGDPLLFF.

V usage is TRBV19 and J usage is TRBJ2-7; 7 bases are a match to TRBD2. The CDR3 consists of 15 residues. CDR1 and CDR2 (germline): LNHDA, SQIVND (reference sequence). V lost 3 bases, J lost 0 bases, and 5 bases stayed unmatched. DNA for the CDR3: TGTGCCAGTAGTATTATTGGCGGGAGCTCCTACGAGCAGTACTTC. Protein: CASSIIGGSSYEQYF.

V and J are TRBV10-2 and TRBJ1-5; D possibly corresponds to TRBD1 (6 bases). V gave up 3 bases and J gave up 5 bases, with 8 bases separating them. Germline-derived CDR1 and CDR2 are WSHSY and SAAADI. The CDR3 covers 13 residues. CDR3 nucleotide sequence: TGCGCCAGCAGTGAACAGGGCTATCAGCCCCAGCATTTT. Translation gives CASSEQGYQPQHF.

This sequence joins TRBV6-5 and TRBJ2-7, with D possibly matching TRBD1 (7 bases). In germline, CDR1 is MNHEY, CDR2 SVGAGI. The length of the CDR3 is 16 residues. V lost 0 bases to trimming and J lost 5 bases, with 17 bases between them. The CDR3 DNA sequence: TGTGCCAGCAGTTACTCGGGCGGAGGGGGCCTCAACGAGCAGTACTTC. Residues: CASSYSGGGGLNEQYF.

This rearrangement joins TRBV6-6 to TRBJ2-5, with 16 bases identical to TRBD2. The V segment lost 4 bases and the J segment 2 bases; nucleotides outside the gene matches: 1. CDR1 and CDR2 from the germline V gene are MNHNY and SVGAGI (reference sequence). The CDR3 contains 16 residues. DNA of the CDR3: TGTGCCAGCAGTTCGGGACTAGCGGGGGGGCAAGAGACCCAGTACTTC. Protein product: CASSSGLAGGQETQYF.

The chain is built from TRBV6-5 and TRBJ1-4; D is unresolved. The CDR3 is 13 amino acids. Trimming took 6 bases from V and 4 from J, leaving 9 bases between them. CDR1 is MNHEY and CDR2 is SVGAGI in the germline V gene. Here the CDR3 DNA reads TGTGCCAGCAGCGACGGGTTTAATGAAAAACTGTTTTTT. As protein: CASSDGFNEKLFF.

The V and J genes are TRBV28 and TRBJ2-1, with D perhaps matching TRBD1 (6 bases). V lost 4 bases and J lost 0, with 10 bases in between. Germline-derived CDR1 and CDR2 are MDHEN and SYDVKM. The CDR3 is 15 residues long. The CDR3 loop reads CASSSTDSSYNEQFF. The CDR3 DNA sequence: TGTGCCAGCAGTTCGACGGACAGCTCCTACAATGAGCAGTTCTTC.

The chain combines TRBV5-1 with TRBJ1-1, with D perhaps matching TRBD1 (6 bases). Deletions cut 3 bases from V and 2 bases from J, with 17 bases between. CDR1 SGHRS and CDR2 YFSETQ come from the germline V gene. The CDR3 runs to 16 residues. The CDR3 DNA reads TGCGCCAGCAGCTGGGGGGGGCAGTCCTCCAACACTGAAGCTTTCTTT. It yields the protein CASSWGGQSSNTEAFF.

V is TRBV6-5 and J is TRBJ2-2; 7 bases align to TRBD1. Germline CDR1 reads MNHEY; CDR2 reads SVGAGI. The J segment lost 4 bases and the V segment lost 0 bases, leaving 5 bases of the junction unmatched. The CDR3 length is 16 residues. CDR3 residues: CASSYSTGAVTGELFF. The CDR3 region has the DNA TGTGCCAGCAGTTACTCAACAGGGGCCGTCACCGGGGAGCTGTTTTTT.

This chain links TRBV10-3 with TRBJ1-2; 8 positions agree with TRBD1. In germline, CDR1 is ENHRY, CDR2 SYGVKD. This CDR3 contains 15 residues. The V gene end was trimmed by 10 bases and the J gene end by 1 base; junction bases not matched to a gene: 11. In nucleotides, the CDR3 is TGTGCCACGGTCAATGACAGGGGCAGTAACTATGGCTACACCTTC. It codes for CATVNDRGSNYGYTF.

The rearrangement joins TRBV2 to TRBJ1-4, with D unclear. CDR1 and CDR2 (germline): SNHLY, FYNNEI. The V and J ends lost 3 bases and 8 bases respectively, with 13 bases between them. The CDR3 contains 14 residues. The CDR3 region has the DNA TGTGCCAGCAGTGACCGCGGGATTGTCGAAAAACTGTTTTTT. Its translation is CASSDRGIVEKLFF.

Concerning this clone: Other DNA sequences in the same sample also yield this CDR3. The CDR3 protein is CASSIVGEGGQPQHF. The CDR3 nucleotides are TGTGCCAGTAGTATAGTGGGGGAAGGGGGGCAGCCCCAGCATTTT. The chain joins TRBV19 to TRBJ1-5, with D possibly being TRBD1 (6 bases). V was shortened by 1 base and J by 7 bases, with 14 bases between the two germline ends. This CDR3 comprises 15 residues. Germline V gene sequence: CDR1 LNHDA, CDR2 SQIVND (reference sequence).